This passage covers 27 T cell receptor beta chains from one sample sequenced in a study of T cell repertoires in cytomegalovirus infection. The antigens of these receptors remain unknown. TCRdb ran MiXCR on the reads and lists one entry per CDR3 protein. The profile shows fewer than 850,000 distinct CDR3 sequences, about 29% of them singletons. This material consisted of cultured CD8+ T cells from PBMCs, taken from culture after CMV antigen stimulation. These receptors were obtained from a human donor in good health (CMV status not recorded). Some clones in this sample may be carry-over from other donors' samples.

A few counts support this clonotype. The V and J genes are TRBV5-5 and TRBJ1-1; maybe TRBD1 (5 bases). Germline lookup yields CDR1 SGHKS and CDR2 YYEKEE (reference sequence). The CDR3 runs 16 residues. V lost 1 base, J lost 1 base, and 14 bases lay in between. CDR3 nucleotide sequence: TGTGCCAGCAGCTTGTGGATGGAGCAGGGGAACACTGAAGCTTTCTTT. Protein: CASSLWMEQGNTEAFF. Based on the CDR3 plus reference TRBV5-5 and TRBJ1-1, the full variable domain is DAGVTQSPTHLIKTRGQQVTLRCSPISGHKSVSWYQQVLGQGPQFIFQYYEKEERGRGNFPDRFSARQFPNYSSELNVNALLLGDSALYLCASSLWMEQGNTEAFFGQGTRLTVV.

This clonotype has only a few counts. The chain recombines TRBV4-1 with TRBJ2-2; D perhaps matches TRBD2 (6 bases). Per the germline V gene, CDR1 is MGHRA and CDR2 is YSYEKL. This CDR3 has 15 residues. V lost 3 bases, J lost 0 bases, and 8 bases lay in between. As DNA, the CDR3 is TGCGCCAGCAGCCATTGGGGGGCGAACACCGGGGAGCTGTTTTTT. Its protein product is CASSHWGANTGELFF.

The chain recombines TRBV27 with TRBJ2-7; D possibly corresponds to TRBD1 (6 bases). Trimming took 6 bases from V and 1 from J, leaving 19 bases between them. Germline V gives CDR1 MNHEY, CDR2 SMNVEV (reference sequence). The CDR3 totals 16 residues. CDR3 sequence reads: CASRPTRDTFSYEQYF. The CDR3 nucleotides read TGTGCCAGCAGGCCGACTCGGGACACCTTTTCCTACGAGCAGTACTTC.

This clonotype was counted between two and nine times. The chain couples TRBV11-2 to TRBJ2-3; D is uncertain. Trimming removed 1 base at V and 2 bases at J, with 10 bases between. The CDR3 sequence is 15 residues long. Germline CDR1 is SGHAT and CDR2 is FQNNGV. The CDR3 reads CASSLGPGPTDTQYF. CDR3 coding DNA: TGTGCCAGCAGCTTAGGACCGGGCCCCACAGATACGCAGTATTTT.

This clonotype has a count of ten or more. This chain links TRBV7-9 with TRBJ1-2; a possible D gene is TRBD1 (6 bases). The germline V gene has CDR1 SEHNR and CDR2 FQNEAQ (reference sequence). The V end was cut by 4 bases, the J end by 0 bases, with 12 bases between. This CDR3 is 15 amino acids long. The CDR3 region has the DNA TGTGCCAGCAGCTCCTCGGACAGCCCTAACTATGGCTACACCTTC. It codes for CASSSSDSPNYGYTF.

V gene TRBV4-3 combines with J gene TRBJ1-2, with TRBD1 as a possible D gene (5 bases). Germline V gene data show CDR1 as LGHNA and CDR2 as YSLEER. The germline V and J ends were trimmed by 0 bases and 8 bases, with 10 bases remaining between them. The CDR3 loop spans 13 amino acids. For the CDR3, the DNA is TGCGCCAGCAGCCAAGATCATCGGGACGGCTACACCTTC. Its translation: CASSQDHRDGYTF.

As to this clonotype: This may come from a read error, since a much larger clone is one base off. V gene TRBV7-2 combines with J gene TRBJ2-5; 7 nucleotides line up with TRBD1. Germline CDR1 SGHTA, CDR2 FQGNSA. The CDR3 is 14 amino acids. With V trimmed by 6 bases and J by 5 bases, 9 bases remained unmatched. CDR3 sequence (DNA): TGTGCCAGCAGAAGCCACAGGGGACAGGAGACCCAGTACTTC. Its translation: CASRSHRGQETQYF.

This clonotype has a handful of counts. The chain has TRBV5-5 and TRBJ2-1; D is perhaps TRBD2 (6 bases). The CDR3 loop spans 15 amino acids. CDR1 is SGHKS, CDR2 YYEKEE, per germline (reference sequence). Trimming shortened V by 4 bases and J by 0 bases, and 11 bases separated the two germline ends. DNA for the CDR3: TGTGCCAGCAGCGCCTGGGAGGTCTCCTACAATGAGCAGTTCTTC. Its protein product is CASSAWEVSYNEQFF.

This sequence joins TRBV6-1 and TRBJ1-1, with D perhaps TRBD1 (5 bases). In germline, CDR1 is MNHNS, CDR2 SASEGT. This CDR3 comprises 11 residues. Deletions cut 8 bases from V and 8 bases from J, with 12 bases between. CDR3 coding DNA: TGTGCCAGCCCTAACGGGGCAGAAGCTTTCTTT. This sequence encodes CASPNGAEAFF.

The rearrangement joins TRBV7-6 to TRBJ2-3; D remains ambiguous. The germline V gene has CDR1 SGHVS and CDR2 FNYEAQ. This CDR3 is built from 16 residues. The V end lost 2 bases, the J end lost 0 bases, and 12 bases lay between the germline ends. The CDR3 is CASSLRESTSTDTQYF. CDR3 DNA sequence: TGTGCCAGCAGCTTAAGAGAAAGCACTAGCACAGATACGCAGTATTTT.

This rearrangement joins TRBV19 to TRBJ2-1; D ambiguous. Germline values: CDR1 LNHDA, CDR2 SQIVND (reference sequence). The CDR3 covers 14 residues. V gave up 4 bases and J gave up 1 base, with 8 bases separating them. The CDR3 is CASSTTLSYNEQFF. CDR3 nucleotide sequence: TGTGCCAGTAGTACTACGTTGTCCTACAATGAGCAGTTCTTC. Based on the CDR3 plus reference TRBV19 and TRBJ2-1, the full variable domain is DGGITQSPKYLFRKEGQNVTLSCEQNLNHDAMYWYRQDPGQGLRLIYYSQIVNDFQKGDIAEGYSVSREKKESFPLTVTSAQKNPTAFYLCASSTTLSYNEQFFGPGTRLTVL.

The genes are TRBV19 and TRBJ2-4, with 7 positions matching TRBD1. This CDR3 region has 19 residues. Looked up from germline, CDR1 is LNHDA and CDR2 is SQIVND (reference sequence). V dropped 3 bases and J dropped 1; count of bases not matched to a gene: 15. CDR3 nucleotide sequence: TGTGCCAGTAGTATCGGGACAGTACAGATTCTGAGGGCCAAAAACATTCAGTACTTC. It codes for CASSIGTVQILRAKNIQYF. The whole variable domain, filled in from reference TRBV19 and TRBJ2-4, reads DGGITQSPKYLFRKEGQNVTLSCEQNLNHDAMYWYRQDPGQGLRLIYYSQIVNDFQKGDIAEGYSVSREKKESFPLTVTSAQKNPTAFYLCASSIGTVQILRAKNIQYFGAGTRLSVL.

This clonotype occurred a few times. The chain uses TRBV24-1 and TRBJ2-1; 16 nucleotides match TRBD2. Germline CDR1 is KGHDR and CDR2 is SFDVKD. The length of the CDR3 is 18 residues. J gave up 3 bases and V 0 bases, and 1 base lay outside the gene matches. The CDR3 bases are TGTGCCACCAGTGATTTGGGGACTAGCGGGGGGGACTACAATGAGCAGTTCTTC. Amino acids: CATSDLGTSGGDYNEQFF.

The genes are TRBV7-9 and TRBJ1-2, with D possibly matching TRBD1 (6 bases). The CDR3 is 13 amino acids. The V end lost 10 bases, the J end lost 8 bases, and 20 bases lay between the germline ends. Germline loops: CDR1 SEHNR, CDR2 FQNEAQ (reference sequence). Here the CDR3 reads CATSGGDVEGYTF. CDR3 nucleotides: TGTGCCACCTCGGGGGGCGACGTCGAGGGCTACACCTTC.

This clonotype was recorded many times. CDR3 loop: CASSPIQGRMGEQYV. The CDR3 DNA reads TGTGCCAGCAGTCCCATCCAGGGCAGGATGGGGGAGCAGTACGTC. The chain employs TRBV6-1 and TRBJ2-7, with a tentative D call TRBD1 (5 bases). The CDR3 totals 15 residues. The V end lost 5 bases, the J end lost 7 bases, and 21 bases lay between the germline ends. Germline assignment: CDR1 MNHNS and CDR2 SASEGT.

This clonotype was detected only a few times. The chain is built from TRBV12-5 and TRBJ2-2; 9 nucleotides align to TRBD1. The CDR3 runs 15 residues. V was pared by 6 bases and J by 5 bases, with 7 bases of the junction left unmatched. Germline values: CDR1 LGHNT, CDR2 FRNRAP. The CDR3 loop reads CASGGDRAMTGELFF. Here the CDR3 DNA reads TGTGCTAGTGGGGGGGACAGGGCGATGACCGGGGAGCTGTTTTTT.

The chain joins TRBV6-1 to TRBJ2-3; possibly TRBD1 for D (5 bases). The CDR3 is 16 residues long. Trimming cost V 1 base and J 7 bases, with 18 bases left between them. Germline V gene lookup returns CDR1 MNHNS and CDR2 SASEGT. DNA for the CDR3: TGTGCCAGCAGTGAAGATATTGGGGCAGGGCGGTATACGCAGTATTTT. Protein: CASSEDIGAGRYTQYF.

The chain carries TRBV6-5 and TRBJ2-7; D is perhaps TRBD1 (6 bases). CDR3 size: 14 residues. The germline gives CDR1 MNHEY, CDR2 SVGAGI. Trimming shortened V by 7 bases and J by 5 bases, and 18 bases separated the two germline ends. Written as DNA, the CDR3 is TGTGCCAGCAACCAACAGGGAGTCGTGCACGAGCAGTACTTC. Translating gives CASNQQGVVHEQYF.

This clonotype was detected many times. The V gene is TRBV7-9, the J gene TRBJ2-1; 9 nucleotides line up with TRBD2. The CDR3 extends over 14 amino acids. Per the germline V gene, CDR1 is SEHNR and CDR2 is FQNEAQ (reference sequence). Trimming took 3 bases from V and 8 from J; bases not matched to a gene: 5. CDR3 residues: CASSFRGGADEQFF. CDR3 sequence (DNA): TGTGCCAGCAGCTTCCGCGGGGGGGCCGATGAGCAGTTCTTC.

In this sample, this clonotype turned up many times. The J gene is TRBJ1-2, the V gene TRBV7-8; D remains ambiguous. Trimming cost V 2 bases and J 8 bases, with 12 bases left between them. CDR3 length: 13 amino acids. CDR1 SGHVS and CDR2 FQNEAQ come from the germline V gene. The CDR3 spells CASSLRAERGYTF. DNA of the CDR3: TGTGCCAGCAGCTTACGGGCAGAGAGAGGCTACACCTTC.

V gene TRBV2 combines with J gene TRBJ2-7; 8 nucleotides match TRBD1. The CDR3 spans 12 residues. Losses at the gene ends were 10 bases for V and 6 bases for J; bases not matched to a gene: 8. Germline assignment: CDR1 SNHLY and CDR2 FYNNEI. The CDR3 bases are TGTGCCAACCAGGACAGGGAAGGCGAGCAGTACTTC. It specifies CANQDREGEQYF.

This clonotype has a handful of counts. This sequence joins TRBV7-2 and TRBJ2-7; 8 bases agree with TRBD2. CDR1 and CDR2 (germline): SGHTA, FQGNSA. CDR3 length: 14 residues. V shed 7 bases and J 1 base; nucleotides not matched to a gene: 6. In nucleotides, the CDR3 is TGTGCCAGCACCTGGACTAGCCAATCCTACGAGCAGTACTTC. It is translated as CASTWTSQSYEQYF.

The chain is built from TRBV19 and TRBJ1-5, with D perhaps TRBD1 (6 bases). The germline gives CDR1 LNHDA, CDR2 SQIVND (reference sequence). The CDR3 is 15 amino acids. V lost 5 bases, J lost 2 bases, and 13 bases lay in between. The CDR3 DNA reads as TGTGCCAGTAGTCCCCGTCGGACAGGCAATCAGCCCCAGCATTTT. This translates into CASSPRRTGNQPQHF. Variable domain in full (rest from reference TRBV19 and TRBJ1-5): DGGITQSPKYLFRKEGQNVTLSCEQNLNHDAMYWYRQDPGQGLRLIYYSQIVNDFQKGDIAEGYSVSREKKESFPLTVTSAQKNPTAFYLCASSPRRTGNQPQHFGDGTRLSIL.

This clonotype came up many times. This chain uses TRBV7-6 with TRBJ1-2; possible D gene TRBD1, 6 bases. Germline V gene data show CDR1 as SGHVS and CDR2 as FNYEAQ. This CDR3 has 17 residues. V gave up 5 bases and J gave up 4 bases, with 23 bases separating them. This CDR3 is CASSRLGTGPEGYGYTF. CDR3 DNA: TGTGCCAGCAGCCGTCTCGGTACAGGGCCCGAGGGCTATGGCTACACCTTC.

The chain links TRBV4-2 to TRBJ1-5, with 9 bases matching TRBD1. Germline assignment: CDR1 LGHNA and CDR2 YNFKEQ. After removal of 4 bases from V and 0 bases from J, the junction contained 4 bases not matched to a gene. This CDR3 is built from 16 residues. CDR3 nucleotides: TGTGCCAGCAGCCCTGGACAGGGGTATAGCAATCAGCCCCAGCATTTT. Amino acids: CASSPGQGYSNQPQHF.

This clonotype appeared many times. The chain carries TRBV12-3 or TRBV12-4 and TRBJ1-1; D call uncertain. CDR3 length equals 17 residues. V was trimmed by 3 bases and J by 4 bases, leaving 21 bases between them. The DNA for the CDR3 is TGTGCCAGCAGTTTGTCCCCCTTGTTAGGAATAGGCACTGAAGCTTTCTTT. It yields the protein CASSLSPLLGIGTEAFF.

This clonotype was seen once. The chain combines TRBV19 with TRBJ1-2; 7 nucleotides align to TRBD1. Germline V gene data show CDR1 as LNHDA and CDR2 as SQIVND (reference sequence). CDR3 length: 17 amino acids. V was pared by 5 bases and J by 6 bases, with 18 bases of the junction left unmatched. CDR3 sequence (DNA): TGTGCCAGTAGTCCGCCCCCGGACAGGCCCCAAGAGAATGGCTACACCTTC. Translation gives CASSPPPDRPQENGYTF.